This entry describes one T cell receptor beta chain. Its antigen remains unidentified. Researchers made TCR cDNA using 5'RACE template switching, and this step added a universal primer site and UMIs. MiXCR, run by TCRdb on the 5' RACE reads, gives a single entry per CDR3 protein. The data show hundreds of thousands of distinct CDR3 sequences, around 12% seen once. After removal of 5 bases from V and 2 bases from J, the junction contained 3 bases not matched to a gene. Germline CDR1 is LNHNV and CDR2 is YYDKDF (reference sequence). The CDR3 has 16 amino acids. The sample originates from a study of T cells after yellow fever vaccination. General study results and limits: Booster samples showed a return of most primary-vaccination clones (under 98% CD4, 85% to 90% CD8). Secondary responses were weaker yet peaked faster, day 5 versus 15.

This rearrangement joins TRBV15 to TRBJ2-1; 13 bases map to TRBD2. The clonotype originates from a man aged 30 to 39 who received the YFV17D yellow fever vaccine. Sequencing was performed on PBMCs, taken on the day of the yellow fever booster vaccination. CDR3 coding DNA: TGTGCCACCAGCGGACTAGCGGGAGAGACCTACAATGAGCAGTTCTTC. The encoded protein is CATSGLAGETYNEQFF.